Here is one T cell receptor (beta chain) with its context. This CDR3 has 14 amino acids. The J segment lost 5 bases and the V segment lost 4 bases, leaving 6 bases of the junction unmatched. CDR1 SQVTM and CDR2 ANQGSEA come from the germline V gene. This record comes from a study of blood T cell repertoires in COVID-19. Sequenced by immunoSEQ multiplex PCR; TCRdb stores in-frame clones only, minus some. Among approximately 440,000 clones, roughly 87% were seen once, and the ten largest hold about 0.6%. The V and J genes are TRBV29-1 and TRBJ2-1; 9 nucleotides agree with TRBD2. What was sequenced was PBMCs or T cells enriched from blood (not recorded which). The TCR was taken from a man between 18 and 35 years old who had recovered from COVID-19. CDR3 in amino acids: CSVAQREVNNEQFF. The CDR3 DNA follows: TGCAGCGTTGCCCAGCGGGAGGTCAACAATGAGCAGTTCTTC.